A selection of T cell receptor beta chains follows, all from one sample in a study of cytomegalovirus exposure and HLA in healthy donors. The assay was immunoSEQ multiplex PCR, and TCRdb's table has in-frame clones only and misses some. The sample carries 85,000 to 90,000 clones, less than 85% recorded once. The sequencing sample was made of PBMCs. The receptors derive from a man in his forties in good health and CMV-seropositive. Each CDR3 is given with its conserved first and last residue. Fields, in order: J gene, V gene, D gene, clone size, CDR3 DNA, CDR3 protein. D genes are given only for firm matches. Rows give clone size only sometimes, using once, few, many, or a class for an expanded clone.

>TRBJ2-3|TRBV29-1|-|-
TGCAGCGTTGAAGCCGCGAGGCAGTATTTT
CSVEAARQYF
>TRBJ2-3|TRBV11-3|TRBD1|-
TGTGCCAGCAGCCCCGGGACAGCGGGCACAGATACGCAGTATTTT
CASSPGTAGTDTQYF
>TRBJ1-2|TRBV2|-|few
TGTGCCAGCAGTAAACAGGTTTGGAGAGGGGGTCCCGGCTACACCTTC
CASSKQVWRGGPGYTF
>TRBJ1-2|TRBV6-5|-|-
TGTGCCAGCAGTTACTCGAGGTACTCCTATGGCTACACCTTC
CASSYSRYSYGYTF
>TRBJ2-7|TRBV11-3|TRBD2|-
TGTGCCAGCAGCACTAGCGGAACCTACGAGCAGTACTTC
CASSTSGTYEQYF
>TRBJ1-2|TRBV27|TRBD1|-
TGTGCCAGCAGGCCGGGACAGGGCCTATATGGCTACACCTTC
CASRPGQGLYGYTF
>TRBJ2-1|TRBV2|TRBD2|few
TGTGCCAGCAGTGACGGCGGCGGGGGGGCCTTACGTGAGCAGTTCTTC
CASSDGGGGALREQFF
>TRBJ2-1|TRBV4-1|TRBD2|-
TGCGCCAGCAGCCAAGTTTCGGGGTTAGCGGGCAATGAGCAGTTCTTC
CASSQVSGLAGNEQFF
>TRBJ2-6|TRBV5-1|TRBD1|-
TGCGCCAGCAGCTTGGCGGGACAGGACCTCTATGGGGCCAACGTCCTGACTTTC
CASSLAGQDLYGANVLTF
>TRBJ1-4|TRBV11-2|-|-
TGTGCCAGCAGCTTACGAGATAGAACTAATGAAAAACTGTTTTTT
CASSLRDRTNEKLFF
>TRBJ1-2|TRBV4-1|-|-
TGCGCCAGCAGCCAAGCATCTGGGGCTGGTGGCTATGGCTACACCTTC
CASSQASGAGGYGYTF
>TRBJ2-7|TRBV4-1|TRBD2|-
TGCGCCAGCAGCCAAGAAAAGCGGGGTGCCTACGAGCAGTACTTC
CASSQEKRGAYEQYF
>TRBJ2-3|TRBV27|TRBD2|-
TGTGCCAGCAGTCCTCTAGCGGGAGTACGCACAGATACGCAGTATTTT
CASSPLAGVRTDTQYF
>TRBJ1-3|TRBV15|-|-
TGTGCCACCAGCAGAGATTTGGCCAGAGGAAACACCATATATTTT
CATSRDLARGNTIYF
>TRBJ2-7|TRBV15|TRBD2|few
TGTGCCACCAGCAGAGTGGTAGCGGGAGTCCGCGAGCAGTACTTC
CATSRVVAGVREQYF
>TRBJ1-6|TRBV7-2|-|-
TGTGCCAGCAGCTTAGGGAGCTCCTATAATTCACCCCTCCACTTT
CASSLGSSYNSPLHF
>TRBJ2-1|TRBV4-2|TRBD2|-
TGTGCCAGCAGCCAAGATGGGACTAGAGATCCCCAAGGCAATGAGCAGTTCTTC
CASSQDGTRDPQGNEQFF
>TRBJ2-6|TRBV28|-|-
TGTGCCATACGACAGGCTGGGGCCAACGTCCTGACTTTC
CAIRQAGANVLTF
>TRBJ2-3|TRBV7-6|-|-
TGTGCCAGCAGCTCGGAGTATGGCGGAACAGATACGCAGTATTTT
CASSSEYGGTDTQYF
>TRBJ1-1|TRBV25-1|TRBD1|-
TGTGCCAGCAGTAGACAGGGCTACACTGAAGCTTTCTTT
CASSRQGYTEAFF
>TRBJ1-6|TRBV6-1|-|-
TGTGCCAGCAGTGATCTTAGGACTCTTTCACCCCTCCACTTT
CASSDLRTLSPLHF
>TRBJ1-2|TRBV14|-|-
TGTGCCAGCAGCCTAAAACAGGGTTCTGGCTACACCTTC
CASSLKQGSGYTF
>TRBJ1-6|TRBV19|-|-
TGTGCCAGTAGACAAGACCGGAGCTCCTATAATTCACCCCTCCACTTT
CASRQDRSSYNSPLHF
>TRBJ2-5|TRBV5-5|TRBD2|-
TGTGCCAGCAGTTTGGGGCCTAGCGGGGAAGAGACCCAGTACTTC
CASSLGPSGEETQYF
>TRBJ1-5|TRBV2|-|-
TGTGCCAGCAGTGAAGCGTTAACAGGCGTAAATCAGCCCCAGCATTTT
CASSEALTGVNQPQHF
>TRBJ1-2|TRBV18|TRBD1|once
TGTGCCAGCTCACCGCAGGGGGATGGCTACACCTTC
CASSPQGDGYTF
>TRBJ1-1|TRBV2|-|-
TGTGCCAGCAGTGATAGGGGAGGCGCAAAGGGTACTGAAGCTTTCTTT
CASSDRGGAKGTEAFF
>TRBJ2-7|TRBV11-2|-|once
TGTGCCAGCAGCTTAGAGGGGCCCGGAAGGAACTTC
CASSLEGPGRNF
>TRBJ1-4|TRBV29-1|-|-
TGCAGCGCCGAGGGCCGACCGGGAAAACTGTTTTTT
CSAEGRPGKLFF
>TRBJ1-1|TRBV28|TRBD1|once
TGTGCCAGCAGTGCGCCGGGACAGGGGGCAACTGAAGCTTTCTTT
CASSAPGQGATEAFF